This T cell receptor (beta chain) stems from a study of monozygotic twins with inflammatory bowel disease. Notes on the study in general: Compared with healthy co-twins, IBD patients showed reduced TCRbeta repertoire diversity by inverse Simpson. Twins with IBD had fewer clonotypes in common with others than healthy twins, particularly during disease activity.

This CDR3 is built from 17 residues. Germline assignment: CDR1 MNHEY and CDR2 SVGEGT. cDNA for TCRalpha and TCRbeta was amplified by nested PCRs of about 15 then 9 cycles. TCRdb reprocessed the 5' RACE reads and stores each CDR3 protein as one record, lacking DNA. This sample's table has a few hundred thousand distinct CDR3 sequences. As concerns this clonotype: What it recognizes is unknown.

The specimen was blood. The TCR originated in a human donor with ulcerative colitis or Crohn's disease, or a healthy co-twin of an affected twin (not recorded which). J is TRBJ2-2 and V is TRBV6-2 or TRBV6-3; TCRdb calls TRBD2, which cannot be checked without DNA. The CDR3 loop is CASRPGTSGIPRGELFF.